This T cell receptor beta chain was recovered during a study of regulatory and conventional T cells in RAG deficiency. This table comes from immunoSEQ multiplex PCR, and its TCRdb copy is limited to in-frame clones, with some not included. The data contain 29,000 or so clones, 90% to 95% of them singletons. Points on this clone: No antigen is known for it.

The sorted conventional CD4+ T cells were CD25-low and CD127-high, with genomic DNA sequenced. General study findings and limits: In Omenn syndrome, Treg and Tconv repertoires overlapped >90%. Compared with controls, unique Treg TCR beta sequences dropped around 110-fold in Omenn syndrome and CID/AS.

CDR3 size: 14 residues. Germline V gene sequence: CDR1 SGHRS, CDR2 YFSETQ. V gave up 3 bases and J gave up 1 base; unmatched junction bases: 1. Separately, the same data were catalogued under a study of regulatory T cells. From that report: The PCR used 52 TRBV and 13 TRBJ primers. Patient repertoires had restricted TRB V-J pairs and skewed V and J usage, most in Tregs.

V is TRBV5-1 and J is TRBJ2-1; 7 nucleotides agree with TRBD1. The sequence was obtained from a human donor in good health. Sequencing was performed on CD25- CD4+ T cells sorted from blood. The CDR3 is CASSWDSSYNEQFF. CDR3 nucleotide sequence: TGCGCCAGCAGCTGGGACAGTTCCTACAATGAGCAGTTCTTC.